The 16 T cell receptor beta chains listed next were all sequenced from one sample in a study of identical twins (dated by TCRdb to 2016 to 2017). The library was prepared using 5' RACE. The data were produced on an Illumina HiSeq 2000. TCRdb trimmed the raw reads at Q25, called clones with MiXCR and kept productive beta chains. Entries that share a CDR3 protein sequence are merged under the most common genes and DNA. The sample table lists about 300,000 distinct CDR3 sequences, approximately 13% of them with a count of one. The ten top clones hold 7.2% of the sample. These data were also reused for a study on yellow fever vaccine responses in identical twins.

Sequenced material: CD8+ T cells sorted from blood. Receptor source: a woman aged 18-29 years in good health.

The chain recombines TRBV14 with TRBJ2-1; 9 bases line up with TRBD2. J was trimmed by 3 bases and V by 1 base; bases with no gene match: 4. The CDR3 consists of 16 residues. CDR1 is SGHDN, CDR2 FVKESK, per germline. This CDR3 is CASSQGLAGNYNEQFF. CDR3 nucleotides: TGTGCCAGCAGCCAAGGTCTAGCGGGAAACTACAATGAGCAGTTCTTC. The variable domain in full, completed from reference TRBV14 and TRBJ2-1, reads EAGVTQFPSHSVIEKGQTVTLRCDPISGHDNLYWYRRVMGKEIKFLLHFVKESKQDESGMPNNRFLAERTGGTYSTLKVQPAELEDSGVYFCASSQGLAGNYNEQFFGPGTRLTVL.

This clonotype was recorded many times. The chain recombines TRBV7-3 with TRBJ2-1; tentatively, D is TRBD1 or TRBD2 (5 bases each). V was pared by 3 bases and J by 4 bases, with 19 bases between. The CDR3 sequence is 17 residues long. Germline CDR1 reads SGHTA; CDR2 reads FQGTGA. CDR3 residues: CASSLIIGAPPYNEQFF. CDR3 bases: TGTGCCAGCAGCTTGATCATCGGGGCCCCCCCTTACAATGAGCAGTTCTTC.

This clonotype has only a few counts. The gene calls are TRBV12-3 or TRBV12-4 and TRBJ2-1; 11 positions agree with TRBD2. The junction had 9 bases not matched to a gene; V was cut back by 5 bases and J by 9 bases. The CDR3 is 15 residues long. The CDR3 loop is CASSGTSGSVGEQFF. The CDR3 DNA is TGTGCCAGCAGTGGAACTAGCGGGAGTGTGGGTGAGCAGTTCTTC.

The chain has TRBV9 and TRBJ2-7; D gene unclear. CDR1 SGDLS and CDR2 YYNGEE come from the germline V gene. The V gene lost 0 bases and the J gene lost 9 bases, with 4 bases spanning the gap. This CDR3 spans 10 amino acids. Here the CDR3 reads CASSVEVQYV. In DNA form, the CDR3 reads TGTGCCAGCAGCGTAGAGGTGCAGTACGTC.

In its sample, this clonotype was seen a few times. The gene calls are TRBV7-9 and TRBJ2-7; 9 nucleotides align to TRBD1. This CDR3 spans 15 amino acids. Losses at the gene ends were 3 bases for V and 0 bases for J; bases not matched to a gene: 3. Germline values: CDR1 SEHNR, CDR2 FQNEAQ (reference sequence). This CDR3 reads CASSFDRGFSYEQYF. The CDR3, as DNA: TGTGCCAGCAGCTTCGACAGGGGGTTCTCCTACGAGCAGTACTTC.

The rearrangement uses TRBV3-1 and TRBJ2-5; D ambiguous. The germline V gene has CDR1 LGHDT and CDR2 YNNKEL (reference sequence). V lost 0 bases to trimming and J lost 1 base, with 9 bases between them. The CDR3 is made up of 15 amino acids. The CDR3 DNA reads as TGTGCCAGCAGCCAAGATCGGTTGACCCAAGAGACCCAGTACTTC. It is translated as CASSQDRLTQETQYF.

Many counts were recorded for this clonotype. The V gene is TRBV20-1, the J gene TRBJ2-7; D perhaps matches TRBD2 (6 bases). The CDR3 length is 15 residues. V gave up 0 bases and J gave up 2 bases, with 14 bases separating them. Germline CDR1 and CDR2: DFQATT and SNEGSKA (reference sequence). CDR3 DNA: TGCAGTGCTAGAGATGCCGGGACTTCAGCCTACGAGCAGTACGTC. The encoded protein is CSARDAGTSAYEQYV.

This clonotype was counted at least ten times. The V call is TRBV15, the J call TRBJ2-7; the D gene could be TRBD1 or TRBD2 (7 bases each). Germline V CDR1 and CDR2: LNHNV, YYDKDF (reference sequence). V lost 0 bases and J lost 3, with 12 bases in between. This CDR3 has 15 residues. The CDR3 DNA is TGTGCCACCAGCAGAGATCAGGGGGGGTTCTACGAGCAGTACTTC. Residues: CATSRDQGGFYEQYF.

This clonotype has only a few counts. This chain links TRBV15 with TRBJ2-1; D uncertain. The CDR3 sequence is 15 residues long. Germline V gene lookup returns CDR1 LNHNV and CDR2 YYDKDF (reference sequence). V was pared by 1 base and J by 5 bases, with 12 bases between. The CDR3 sequence is CATSRVPEKHNEQFF. As DNA, the CDR3 is TGTGCCACCAGCAGAGTGCCAGAAAAACACAATGAGCAGTTCTTC.

V and J are TRBV11-1 and TRBJ2-4; TRBD1 matches 10 bases. CDR3 length: 19 residues. Trimming cost V 2 bases and J 9 bases; bases outside gene matches: 19. Germline-derived CDR1 and CDR2 are SGHAT and FQDESV (reference sequence). The CDR3, as DNA: TGTGCCAGCAGCTTAAGAGGGACAGGGGTGAGGGACGGGGATGGCATTCAGTACTTC. Its protein product is CASSLRGTGVRDGDGIQYF. The whole variable domain, filled in from reference TRBV11-1 and TRBJ2-4, reads EAEVAQSPRYKITEKSQAVAFWCDPISGHATLYWYRQILGQGPELLVQFQDESVVDDSQLPKDRFSAERLKGVDSTLKIQPAELGDSAMYLCASSLRGTGVRDGDGIQYFGAGTRLSVL.

Many counts were recorded for this clonotype. This chain connects TRBV5-1 to TRBJ2-1, with 15 bases lining up with TRBD2. The CDR3 consists of 18 residues. Germline assignment: CDR1 SGHRS and CDR2 YFSETQ. With V trimmed by 4 bases and J by 2 bases, 7 bases remained unmatched. CDR3 residues: CASSLGTSGRFPYNEQFF. Written as DNA, the CDR3 is TGCGCCAGCAGCCTTGGGACTAGCGGGAGGTTCCCCTACAATGAGCAGTTCTTC.

This clonotype was seen many times. The genes are TRBV29-1 and TRBJ2-2; no definite D call. Trimming cost V 7 bases and J 5 bases, with 11 bases left between them. Germline-derived CDR1 and CDR2 are SQVTM and ANQGSEA. The CDR3 loop spans 12 amino acids. The CDR3 DNA is TGCAGCGCCCAAAGATTAACCGGGGAGCTGTTTTTT. Translated, it gives CSAQRLTGELFF.

This clonotype was observed a handful of times. V gene TRBV10-3 combines with J gene TRBJ2-5; maybe TRBD1 (7 bases). CDR1 ENHRY and CDR2 SYGVKD come from the germline V gene. The CDR3 length is 16 residues. With 11 bases removed from V and 2 bases from J, the gap between germline ends came to 24 bases. The CDR3 is CAHSSRRGDSQETQYF. CDR3 nucleotides: TGTGCCCATTCATCTCGCAGGGGGGACAGTCAAGAGACCCAGTACTTC.

This clonotype was counted only a few times. The rearrangement uses TRBV27 and TRBJ2-7; possibly TRBD2 for D (5 bases). Deletions cut 5 bases from V and 4 bases from J, with 15 bases between. The length of the CDR3 is 14 residues. Germline CDR1 is MNHEY and CDR2 is SMNVEV (reference sequence). CDR3 sequence: CASSGVGAAYEQYF. The CDR3 DNA reads as TGTGCCAGCAGTGGAGTGGGAGCGGCGTACGAGCAGTACTTC.

A word on this clonotype: A much bigger clone sits one base away, suggesting this may be a read error. The V call is TRBV12-3 or TRBV12-4, the J call TRBJ2-7, with D perhaps matching TRBD1 or TRBD2 (5 bases each). The ends were cut back, 1 base at V and 6 bases at J, with 7 bases in the middle. The CDR3 sequence is 12 residues long. The CDR3 DNA is TGTGCCAGCAGTTTAGGGGGGACCGAGCAGTACTTC. Its translation: CASSLGGTEQYF.

The chain is built from TRBV7-6 and TRBJ1-2; D not certain. V was clipped by 3 bases and J by 7 bases, with 3 bases between them. Germline V gives CDR1 SGHVS, CDR2 FNYEAQ. The CDR3 is 10 residues long. The CDR3 is CASSLRGYTF. DNA of the CDR3: TGTGCCAGCAGCTTGCGTGGCTACACCTTC.